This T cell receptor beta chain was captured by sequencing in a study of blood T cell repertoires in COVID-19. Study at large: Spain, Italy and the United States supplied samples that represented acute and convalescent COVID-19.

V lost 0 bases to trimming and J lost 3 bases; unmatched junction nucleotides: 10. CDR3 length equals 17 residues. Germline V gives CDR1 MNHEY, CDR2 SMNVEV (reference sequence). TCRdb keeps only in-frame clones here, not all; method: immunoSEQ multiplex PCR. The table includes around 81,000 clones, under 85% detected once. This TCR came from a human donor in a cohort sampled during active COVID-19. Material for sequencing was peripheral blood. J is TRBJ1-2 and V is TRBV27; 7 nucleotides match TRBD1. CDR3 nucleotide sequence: TGTGCCAGCAGTTTATCAGGGGGCAGGATGTCAGACTATGGCTACACCTTC. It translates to CASSLSGGRMSDYGYTF.